This T cell receptor beta chain derives from a study of T cells in Graves' hyperthyroidism and ophthalmopathy. Authors of the study amplified TCR beta CDR3 regions from RNA transcripts. A set of HTBI primers served as the primers for a first-round RT-PCR of the TCR CDR3. TCRdb itself ran the multiplex PCR reads through MiXCR, one entry per CDR3 protein. The sample shows hundreds of thousands of distinct CDR3 sequences, roughly 13% of them seen only once. V lost 0 bases and J lost 8, with 11 bases in between. Germline lookup yields CDR1 SGDLS and CDR2 YYNGEE. The CDR3 loop spans 13 amino acids. The chain uses TRBV9 and TRBJ1-2; D is unresolved. The source is a woman under 40 with Graves' hyperthyroidism that later progressed to Graves' ophthalmopathy. Input material: blood. The CDR3, as DNA: TGTGCCAGCAGCGTAGAAGAGAAGGTCGGCTACACCTTC. This encodes CASSVEEKVGYTF.